This is a list of T cell receptor beta chains from one sample in a study of blood T cell repertoires in COVID-19. Sequenced by immunoSEQ multiplex PCR; TCRdb stores in-frame clones only, minus some. Here the sample spans 35,000 to 55,000 clones, approximately 70% being singletons. Sequenced sample: peripheral blood. These receptors originate from a man older than 75 with acute or convalescent COVID-19. The CDR3 runs from the conserved cysteine through the conserved F or W. Fields, in order: CDR3 protein, CDR3 DNA, V gene, clone size, J gene, D gene. The D gene is left open where the match is weak. Only part of the rows carry a size: once, few, many, or a class if the clone is expanded.

cdr3_aa: CASSFNYRGGSDTQYF
cdr3_nt: TGTGCCAGCAGCTTTAACTACAGGGGTGGTTCAGATACGCAGTATTTT
v_call: TRBV7-9
clone_size: NA
j_call: TRBJ2-3
d_call: TRBD1

cdr3_aa: CSVGGGIAGAYEQYF
cdr3_nt: TGCAGCGTTGGGGGGGGAATAGCGGGAGCATACGAGCAGTACTTC
v_call: TRBV29-1
clone_size: NA
j_call: TRBJ2-7
d_call: TRBD2

cdr3_aa: CASSPRQSGHTEAFF
cdr3_nt: TGTGCCAGCTCACCACGGCAATCAGGGCACACTGAAGCTTTCTTT
v_call: TRBV18
clone_size: once
j_call: TRBJ1-1
d_call: NA

cdr3_aa: CASSLSRDRGRGYTF
cdr3_nt: TGTGCCAGCAGTTTATCCCGGGACAGGGGGCGCGGCTACACCTTC
v_call: TRBV27
clone_size: NA
j_call: TRBJ1-2
d_call: TRBD1

cdr3_aa: CASSVGQGAIGGELFF
cdr3_nt: TGTGCCAGCAGTGTTGGACAGGGGGCTATTGGCGGGGAGCTGTTTTTT
v_call: TRBV6-4
clone_size: NA
j_call: TRBJ2-2
d_call: TRBD1

cdr3_aa: CASSHASGPQETQYF
cdr3_nt: TGTGCCAGCAGTCATGCTAGCGGGCCGCAAGAGACCCAGTACTTC
v_call: TRBV3-1/TRBV3-2
clone_size: NA
j_call: TRBJ2-5
d_call: TRBD2

cdr3_aa: CASSPLGAGVYEQYF
cdr3_nt: TGTGCCAGCAGCCCCCTGGGGGCAGGGGTTTACGAGCAGTACTTC
v_call: TRBV11-2
clone_size: NA
j_call: TRBJ2-7
d_call: NA

cdr3_aa: CASSPTGEYGYTF
cdr3_nt: TGTGCCAGCAGCCCAACTGGGGAGTATGGCTACACCTTC
v_call: TRBV12-3/TRBV12-4
clone_size: NA
j_call: TRBJ1-2
d_call: NA

cdr3_aa: CASSLVTGLGNTEAFF
cdr3_nt: TGTGCCAGCAGCTTGGTGACAGGGTTGGGGAACACTGAAGCTTTCTTT
v_call: TRBV5-6
clone_size: NA
j_call: TRBJ1-1
d_call: TRBD1

cdr3_aa: CASSPGGARNYGYTF
cdr3_nt: TGTGCCAGCAGCCCCGGGGGGGCCCGTAACTATGGCTACACCTTC
v_call: TRBV9
clone_size: few
j_call: TRBJ1-2
d_call: NA

cdr3_aa: CASSQEDANEQFF
cdr3_nt: TGCGCCAGCAGCCAGGAGGATGCCAATGAGCAGTTCTTC
v_call: TRBV4-1
clone_size: NA
j_call: TRBJ2-1
d_call: NA

cdr3_aa: CASSEGSANTGELFF
cdr3_nt: TGTGCCAGCAGTGAAGGCTCGGCGAACACCGGGGAGCTGTTTTTT
v_call: TRBV2
clone_size: few
j_call: TRBJ2-2
d_call: NA

cdr3_aa: CASSMRRYMNTEAFF
cdr3_nt: TGTGCCAGTAGTATGCGCAGGTATATGAACACTGAAGCTTTCTTT
v_call: TRBV19
clone_size: few
j_call: TRBJ1-1
d_call: NA

cdr3_aa: CASSADRDRVTGELFF
cdr3_nt: TGTGCCAGCAGCGCTGACCGGGACAGGGTCACCGGGGAGCTGTTTTTT
v_call: TRBV5-4
clone_size: NA
j_call: TRBJ2-2
d_call: TRBD1

cdr3_aa: CASSQNRGDSPLHF
cdr3_nt: TGTGCCAGCTCCCAGAACAGGGGTGATTCACCCCTCCACTTT
v_call: TRBV18
clone_size: NA
j_call: TRBJ1-6
d_call: TRBD1

cdr3_aa: CASSLSGQGYGYTF
cdr3_nt: TGTGCCAGCAGCCTTAGTGGCCAGGGGTATGGCTACACCTTC
v_call: TRBV7-2
clone_size: NA
j_call: TRBJ1-2
d_call: NA

cdr3_aa: CSVEVSDTIYF
cdr3_nt: TGCAGCGTTGAAGTGTCGGACACCATATATTTT
v_call: TRBV29-1
clone_size: NA
j_call: TRBJ1-3
d_call: NA

cdr3_aa: CASSTGQGVRYGYTF
cdr3_nt: TGCGCCAGCAGCACCGGACAGGGGGTGCGGTATGGCTACACCTTC
v_call: TRBV5-1
clone_size: NA
j_call: TRBJ1-2
d_call: TRBD1

cdr3_aa: CASSPPSGVADLDTQYF
cdr3_nt: TGTGCCAGCTCACCGCCCTCCGGGGTTGCGGATTTAGATACGCAGTATTTT
v_call: TRBV18
clone_size: NA
j_call: TRBJ2-3
d_call: NA

cdr3_aa: CASSLALQGRAFF
cdr3_nt: TGTGCCAGCAGTTTAGCGCTCCAGGGGCGAGCTTTCTTT
v_call: TRBV12-3/TRBV12-4
clone_size: NA
j_call: TRBJ1-1
d_call: NA

cdr3_aa: CSATGNYGYTF
cdr3_nt: TGCAGTGCTACAGGCAACTATGGCTACACCTTC
v_call: TRBV20-1
clone_size: NA
j_call: TRBJ1-2
d_call: NA

cdr3_aa: CASSYGGSLTSEQFF
cdr3_nt: TGTGCCAGCAGTTACGGCGGGAGTCTCACGAGTGAGCAGTTCTTC
v_call: TRBV6-2/TRBV6-3
clone_size: few
j_call: TRBJ2-1
d_call: TRBD2

cdr3_aa: CASSLGVASGQETQYF
cdr3_nt: TGCGCCAGCAGCTTGGGAGTAGCTAGCGGACAAGAGACCCAGTACTTC
v_call: TRBV5-1
clone_size: NA
j_call: TRBJ2-5
d_call: TRBD2

cdr3_aa: CASSQEGSRPEKLFF
cdr3_nt: TGTGCCAGCAGCCAAGAGGGTAGCCGGCCTGAAAAACTGTTTTTT
v_call: TRBV3-1/TRBV3-2
clone_size: NA
j_call: TRBJ1-4
d_call: NA

cdr3_aa: CASSPGQGTLLNTEAFF
cdr3_nt: TGTGCCAGCAGTCCCGGACAGGGAACCCTTTTGAACACTGAAGCTTTCTTT
v_call: TRBV6-2/TRBV6-3
clone_size: few
j_call: TRBJ1-1
d_call: TRBD1

cdr3_aa: CASSPSGTATSGANVLTF
cdr3_nt: TGTGCCAGCAGCCCTTCCGGGACAGCCACTTCTGGGGCCAACGTCCTGACTTTC
v_call: TRBV3-1/TRBV3-2
clone_size: NA
j_call: TRBJ2-6
d_call: TRBD1

cdr3_aa: CASSIRVDQETQYF
cdr3_nt: TGTGCCAGTAGTATTCGGGTGGACCAAGAGACCCAGTACTTC
v_call: TRBV19
clone_size: NA
j_call: TRBJ2-5
d_call: NA

cdr3_aa: CAWDRNLNTEAFF
cdr3_nt: TGTGCCTGGGACAGAAATTTGAACACTGAAGCTTTCTTT
v_call: TRBV30
clone_size: NA
j_call: TRBJ1-1
d_call: NA

cdr3_aa: CASSSTGFDTQYF
cdr3_nt: TGTGCCAGCAGTTCGACAGGGTTCGATACGCAGTATTTT
v_call: TRBV12-3/TRBV12-4
clone_size: once
j_call: TRBJ2-3
d_call: TRBD1

cdr3_aa: CASTSGGVNTGELFF
cdr3_nt: TGTGCCAGCACCTCAGGGGGTGTGAACACCGGGGAGCTGTTTTTT
v_call: TRBV7-8
clone_size: NA
j_call: TRBJ2-2
d_call: TRBD1

cdr3_aa: CASSATRTDGNTIYF
cdr3_nt: TGTGCCAGCAGCGCTACCCGGACAGACGGAAACACCATATATTTT
v_call: TRBV6-2/TRBV6-3
clone_size: NA
j_call: TRBJ1-3
d_call: NA

cdr3_aa: CASTLRGLASDTQYF
cdr3_nt: TGTGCCAGCACCCTAAGAGGCCTAGCGTCAGATACGCAGTATTTT
v_call: TRBV3-1/TRBV3-2
clone_size: NA
j_call: TRBJ2-3
d_call: NA

cdr3_aa: CASSLSAEYGYTF
cdr3_nt: TGCGCCAGCAGCCTCTCCGCGGAGTATGGCTACACCTTC
v_call: TRBV5-1
clone_size: NA
j_call: TRBJ1-2
d_call: NA

cdr3_aa: CASSRLGLDEQYF
cdr3_nt: TGTGCCAGTAGTCGACTGGGTCTAGACGAGCAGTACTTC
v_call: TRBV19
clone_size: NA
j_call: TRBJ2-7
d_call: NA